The rows below give T cell receptor beta chains drawn from one sample of a study of blood T cell repertoires in COVID-19. Libraries were prepared by immunoSEQ multiplex PCR; TCRdb keeps only in-frame clonotypes and omits some of them. The table shows some 86,000 clones, with about 84% occurring only once. Sequencing was performed on peripheral blood. All receptors derive from a woman aged 70-85 years with acute or convalescent COVID-19. Both conserved end residues are part of each CDR3. Fields, in order: D gene, J gene, V gene, CDR3 protein. D genes are given only for firm matches.

- | TRBJ1-1 | TRBV14 | CASSLSGFSQGSYTEAFF
TRBD2 | TRBJ2-1 | TRBV11-3 | CASSLLAGGLYNEQFF
TRBD1 | TRBJ2-3 | TRBV7-7 | CASSLTGGRTDTQYF
- | TRBJ2-2 | TRBV6-5 | CATRGQVTGELFF
TRBD2 | TRBJ2-3 | TRBV5-4 | CASSLAASGVTDTQYF
TRBD1 | TRBJ1-1 | TRBV2 | CASRQGRNTEAFF
- | TRBJ2-5 | TRBV15 | CATSRGEGGGGNLDGVETQYF
- | TRBJ2-3 | TRBV6-5 | CASSLEGADTQYF
- | TRBJ1-5 | TRBV7-8 | CASSLDTSQPQHF
- | TRBJ1-1 | TRBV19 | CASSMGLNTEAFF